This T cell receptor beta chain stems from a study of T-cell memory formation after mild COVID-19. Per germline, CDR1 DFQATT and CDR2 SNEGSKA (reference sequence). Germline trimming cut 1 base from V and 0 bases from J; bases unmatched to any gene: 7. CDR3 size: 18 residues. In this sample, this clonotype turned up a few times. TCRdb analysed the 5' RACE reads with MiXCR anew, one entry per CDR3 protein. The profile shows a few hundred thousand distinct CDR3 sequences, 15% to 20% of them singletons. The source material was PBMCs or a T cell subset sorted from them (not recorded which). This sequence joins TRBV20-1 and TRBJ2-4; the match to TRBD2 covers 12 bases. The sequence was obtained from a man aged 18-30 years who had mild COVID-19 (a few samples of this study predate the infection). Cell type and time point are not known. This CDR3 is CSARGLAGERLAKNIQYF. For the CDR3, the DNA is TGCAGTGCTAGAGGACTAGCGGGGGAACGCCTAGCCAAAAACATTCAGTACTTC.